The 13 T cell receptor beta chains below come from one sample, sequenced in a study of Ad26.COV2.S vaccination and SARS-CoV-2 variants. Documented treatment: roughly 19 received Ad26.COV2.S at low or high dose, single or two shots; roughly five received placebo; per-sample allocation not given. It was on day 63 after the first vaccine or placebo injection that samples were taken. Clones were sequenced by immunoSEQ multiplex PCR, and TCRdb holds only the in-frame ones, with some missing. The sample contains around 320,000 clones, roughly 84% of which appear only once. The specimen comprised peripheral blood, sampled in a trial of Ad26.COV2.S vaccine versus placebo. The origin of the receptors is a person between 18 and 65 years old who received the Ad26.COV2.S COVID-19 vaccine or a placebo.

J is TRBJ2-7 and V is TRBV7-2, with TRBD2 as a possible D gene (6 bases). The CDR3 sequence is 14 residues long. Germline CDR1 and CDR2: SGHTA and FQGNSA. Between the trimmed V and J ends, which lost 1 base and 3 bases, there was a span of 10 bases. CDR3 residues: CASSLEGLGYEQYF. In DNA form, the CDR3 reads TGTGCCAGCAGCTTAGAGGGACTCGGCTACGAGCAGTACTTC.

CDR3 DNA sequence: TGTGCCAGCAGTACCGGGCCTCAAGGGACTGAAGCTTTCTTT. Residues: CASSTGPQGTEAFF. The V call is TRBV4-2, the J call TRBJ1-1; the D is unclear. In germline, CDR1 is LGHNA, CDR2 YNFKEQ. The germline V and J ends were trimmed by 6 bases and 5 bases, with 16 bases remaining between them. The length of the CDR3 is 14 residues.

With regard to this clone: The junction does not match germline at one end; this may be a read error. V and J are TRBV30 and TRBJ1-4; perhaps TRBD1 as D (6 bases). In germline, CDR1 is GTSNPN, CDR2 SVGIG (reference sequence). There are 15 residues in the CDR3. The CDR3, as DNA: TGTGCCTGGAGTGTACGCGGGACAACGAATGAAAAACTGTTTTTT. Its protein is CAWSVRGTTNEKLFF.

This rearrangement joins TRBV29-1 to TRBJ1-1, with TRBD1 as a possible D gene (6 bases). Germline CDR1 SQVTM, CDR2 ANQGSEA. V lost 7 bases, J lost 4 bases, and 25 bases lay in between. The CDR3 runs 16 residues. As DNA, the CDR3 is TGCAGCGGACGGTCGGGACAAGGTAGGCCGAGCACTGAAGCTTTCTTT. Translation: CSGRSGQGRPSTEAFF.

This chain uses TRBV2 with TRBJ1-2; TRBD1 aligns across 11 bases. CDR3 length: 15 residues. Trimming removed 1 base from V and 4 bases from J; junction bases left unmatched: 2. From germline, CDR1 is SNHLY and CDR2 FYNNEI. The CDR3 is CASSEGDRGTYGYTF. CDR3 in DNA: TGTGCCAGCAGTGAAGGGGACAGGGGGACCTATGGCTACACCTTC.

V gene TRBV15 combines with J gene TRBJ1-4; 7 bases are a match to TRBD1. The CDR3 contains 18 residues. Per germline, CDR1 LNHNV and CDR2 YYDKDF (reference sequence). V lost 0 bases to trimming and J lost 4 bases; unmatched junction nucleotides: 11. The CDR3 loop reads CATSRDMDPGTDNEKLFF. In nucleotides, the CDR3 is TGTGCCACCAGCAGAGATATGGATCCGGGGACAGATAATGAAAAACTGTTTTTT.

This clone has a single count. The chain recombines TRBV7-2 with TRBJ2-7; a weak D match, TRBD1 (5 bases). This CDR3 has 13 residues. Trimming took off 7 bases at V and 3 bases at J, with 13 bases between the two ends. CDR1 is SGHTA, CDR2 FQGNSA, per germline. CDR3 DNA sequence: TGTGCCAGCAACCTAACAGGTTTCTACGAGCAGTACTTC. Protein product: CASNLTGFYEQYF.

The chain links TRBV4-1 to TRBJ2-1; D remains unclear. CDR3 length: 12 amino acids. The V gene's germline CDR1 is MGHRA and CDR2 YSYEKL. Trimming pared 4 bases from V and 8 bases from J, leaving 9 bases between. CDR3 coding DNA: TGCGCCAGCAGCCGCCGACTGGATGAGCAGTTCTTC. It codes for CASSRRLDEQFF.

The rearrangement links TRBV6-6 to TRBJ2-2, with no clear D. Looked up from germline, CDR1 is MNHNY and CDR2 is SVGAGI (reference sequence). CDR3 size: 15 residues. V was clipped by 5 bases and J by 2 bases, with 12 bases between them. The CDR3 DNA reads TGTGCCAGCAGTAGACGAGACACTAACACCGGGGAGCTGTTTTTT. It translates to CASSRRDTNTGELFF.

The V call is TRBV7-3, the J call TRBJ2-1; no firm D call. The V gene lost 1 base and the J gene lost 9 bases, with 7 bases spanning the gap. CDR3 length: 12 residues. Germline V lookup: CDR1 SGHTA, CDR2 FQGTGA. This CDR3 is CASSLKGSEQFF. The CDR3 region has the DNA TGTGCCAGCAGCTTAAAGGGCAGTGAGCAGTTCTTC.

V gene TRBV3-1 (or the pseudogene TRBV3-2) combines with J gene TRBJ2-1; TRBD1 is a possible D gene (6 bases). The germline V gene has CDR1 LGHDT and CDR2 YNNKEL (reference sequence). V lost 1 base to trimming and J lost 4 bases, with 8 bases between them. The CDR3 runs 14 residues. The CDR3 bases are TGTGCCAGCAGCCAAGGGACAGTATACAATGAGCAGTTCTTC. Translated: CASSQGTVYNEQFF.

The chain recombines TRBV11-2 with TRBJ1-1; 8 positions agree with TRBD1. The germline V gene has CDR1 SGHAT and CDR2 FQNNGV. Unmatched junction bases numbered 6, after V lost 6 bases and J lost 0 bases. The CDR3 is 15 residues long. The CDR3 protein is CASRTGQAMNTEAFF. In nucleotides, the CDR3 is TGTGCCAGCAGAACGGGACAGGCGATGAACACTGAAGCTTTCTTT.

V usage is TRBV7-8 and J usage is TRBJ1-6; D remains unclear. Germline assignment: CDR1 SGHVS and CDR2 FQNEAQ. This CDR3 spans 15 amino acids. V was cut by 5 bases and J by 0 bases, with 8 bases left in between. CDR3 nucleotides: TGTGCCAGCAGCCGGGGAAGCTCCTATAATTCACCCCTCCACTTT. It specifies CASSRGSSYNSPLHF.